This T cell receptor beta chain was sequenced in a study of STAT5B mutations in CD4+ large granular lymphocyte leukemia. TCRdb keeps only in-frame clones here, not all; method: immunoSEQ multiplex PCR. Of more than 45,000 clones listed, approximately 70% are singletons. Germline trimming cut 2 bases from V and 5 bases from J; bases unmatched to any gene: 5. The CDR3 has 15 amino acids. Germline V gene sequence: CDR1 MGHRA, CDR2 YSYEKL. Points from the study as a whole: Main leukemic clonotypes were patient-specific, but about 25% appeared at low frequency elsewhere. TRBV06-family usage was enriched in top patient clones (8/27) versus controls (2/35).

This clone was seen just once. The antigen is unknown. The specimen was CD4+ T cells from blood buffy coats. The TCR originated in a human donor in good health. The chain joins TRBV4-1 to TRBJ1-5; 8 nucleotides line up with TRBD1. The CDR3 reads CASSQNEQGDQPQHF. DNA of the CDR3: TGCGCCAGCAGCCAAAACGAACAGGGGGATCAGCCCCAGCATTTT.